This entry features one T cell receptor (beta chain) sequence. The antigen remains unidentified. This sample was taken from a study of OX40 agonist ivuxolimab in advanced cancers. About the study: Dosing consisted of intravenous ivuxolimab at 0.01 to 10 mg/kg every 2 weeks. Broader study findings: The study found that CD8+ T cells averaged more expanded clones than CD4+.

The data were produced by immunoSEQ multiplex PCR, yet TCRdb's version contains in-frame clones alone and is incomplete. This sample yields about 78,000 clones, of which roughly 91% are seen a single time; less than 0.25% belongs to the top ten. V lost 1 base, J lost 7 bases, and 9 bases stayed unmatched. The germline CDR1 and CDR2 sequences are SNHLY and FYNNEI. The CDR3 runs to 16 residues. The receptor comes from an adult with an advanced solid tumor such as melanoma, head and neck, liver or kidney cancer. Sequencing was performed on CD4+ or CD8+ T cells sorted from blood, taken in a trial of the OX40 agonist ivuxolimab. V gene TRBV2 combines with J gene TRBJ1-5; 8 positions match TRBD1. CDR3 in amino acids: CASSEVAGGMGQPQHF. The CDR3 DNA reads TGTGCCAGCAGTGAAGTCGCAGGGGGCATGGGGCAGCCCCAGCATTTT.